Presented here are 5 T cell receptor beta chains from one specimen sequenced in a study of T cells expressing NK-cell markers. TCRdb reprocessed the 5' RACE reads and stores each CDR3 protein as one record, lacking DNA. Its clone listing holds 140,000 to 150,000 distinct CDR3 sequences. Source material: blood T cells: a sorted CD56 or NKG2C T cell subset, CD4+ or CD8+ T cells, or bulk PBMC T cells (not recorded which). These receptors were obtained from a young man in good health.

This chain links TRBV11-2 with TRBJ2-1; TCRdb's D call of TRBD2 is untestable without DNA. The CDR3 is 13 amino acids. The germline gives CDR1 SGHAT, CDR2 FQNNGV. CDR3 region: CASSSLGPWEQFF. Together with reference TRBV11-2 and TRBJ2-1, the CDR3 gives the full variable domain: EAGVAQSPRYKIIEKRQSVAFWCNPISGHATLYWYQQILGQGPKLLIQFQNNGVVDDSQLPKDRFSAERLKGVDSTLKIQPAKLEDSAVYLCASSSLGPWEQFFGPGTRLTVL.

The gene calls are TRBV29-1 and TRBJ2-3; TCRdb's assignment of TRBD2 cannot be checked, as there is no DNA. The CDR3 length is 14 residues. The germline V gene has CDR1 SQVTM and CDR2 ANQGSEA. This CDR3 is CSVEVLAGGNTQYF.

V usage is TRBV5-1 and J usage is TRBJ2-2; with no DNA, the TCRdb D assignment of TRBD1 cannot be verified. Looked up from germline, CDR1 is SGHRS and CDR2 is YFSETQ. This CDR3 comprises 13 residues. CDR3 in amino acids: CASSLEGGGELFF.

The CDR3 spells CSAATADRWETQYF. The chain joins TRBV20-1 to TRBJ2-5; TCRdb indicates TRBD1, and absent DNA this call remains unverified. The CDR3 extends over 14 amino acids. Germline-derived CDR1 and CDR2 are DFQATT and SNEGSKA (reference sequence).

This chain connects TRBV2 to TRBJ2-2; the D call of TRBD2 rests on TCRdb alone, since no DNA is present to check it. In germline, CDR1 is SNHLY, CDR2 FYNNEI. The CDR3 has 16 amino acids. Here the CDR3 reads CASTQGLAENTGELFF.